Below are 13 T cell receptor beta chains sequenced from a single sample in a study of blood T cell repertoires in COVID-19. Profiling relied on immunoSEQ multiplex PCR, and the TCRdb table lists in-frame clones only, not all of them. Of around 200,000 clones in the sample, 88% were seen once. Specimen: peripheral blood. All receptors derive from a man aged 18 to 29 with active or convalescent COVID-19.

This clone was picked up one time. The rearrangement links TRBV3-1 (or the pseudogene TRBV3-2) to TRBJ2-7, with TRBD2 identical over 8 bases. V lost 3 bases to trimming and J lost 5 bases; unmatched junction nucleotides: 6. CDR3 length: 14 residues. Germline V CDR1 and CDR2: LGHDT, YNNKEL (reference sequence). This CDR3 is CASSQRTSLDEQYF. CDR3 bases: TGTGCCAGCAGCCAGAGGACTAGCTTAGACGAGCAGTACTTC.

The V gene is TRBV6-5, the J gene TRBJ1-2; D is ambiguous. CDR3 length: 14 residues. V was pared by 0 bases and J by 8 bases, with 13 bases between. Per the germline V gene, CDR1 is MNHEY and CDR2 is SVGAGI. The CDR3 is CASSYSMIGRGYTF. The CDR3 nucleotides are TGTGCCAGCAGTTACTCGATGATAGGGAGGGGCTACACCTTC.

The chain combines TRBV9 with TRBJ2-2; D is uncertain. CDR3 length equals 13 residues. Per germline, CDR1 SGDLS and CDR2 YYNGEE. Deletions cut 3 bases from V and 1 base from J, with 4 bases between. In DNA form, the CDR3 reads TGTGCCAGCAGCGCCCAGAACACCGGGGAGCTGTTTTTT. It codes for CASSAQNTGELFF.

The chain uses TRBV18 and TRBJ1-1; D is possibly TRBD1 (5 bases). Between the trimmed V and J ends, which lost 4 bases and 7 bases, there was a span of 13 bases. This CDR3 has 13 amino acids. CDR1 and CDR2 from the germline V gene are KGHSH and LQKENI. The chain's CDR3 is CASSLHRGDEAFF. CDR3 sequence (DNA): TGTGCCAGCTCACTACATCGGGGGGATGAAGCTTTCTTT.

J is TRBJ2-3 and V is TRBV9, with a tentative D call TRBD1 (5 bases). This CDR3 is 14 amino acids long. V was cut by 0 bases and J by 2 bases, with 7 bases left in between. Germline CDR1 SGDLS, CDR2 YYNGEE. DNA for the CDR3: TGTGCCAGCAGCGTAGGGGGCGTCACAGATACGCAGTATTTT. It yields the protein CASSVGGVTDTQYF.

The chain employs TRBV7-9 and TRBJ1-2; 7 nucleotides align to TRBD1. This CDR3 region has 13 residues. Germline CDR1 and CDR2: SEHNR and FQNEAQ (reference sequence). V shed 5 bases and J 3 bases; nucleotides not matched to a gene: 3. For the CDR3, the DNA is TGTGCCAGCAGCCAAGGGACAGACTATGGCTACACCTTC. This sequence encodes CASSQGTDYGYTF.

The chain has TRBV7-2 and TRBJ2-2; 9 positions match TRBD2. With 5 bases clipped from V and 8 bases from J, the junction kept 12 bases outside the gene matches. From germline, CDR1 is SGHTA and CDR2 FQGNSA. This CDR3 is built from 16 residues. The chain's CDR3 is CASSPGLAHTLGELFF. The CDR3 DNA sequence: TGTGCCAGCAGCCCGGGACTAGCCCACACGTTAGGGGAGCTGTTTTTT.

J is TRBJ2-5 and V is TRBV12-1; the table's TRBD2 call for D was not verified on the DNA. TRBV12-1 is tagged as a pseudogene. The CDR3 runs 18 residues. The DNA for the CDR3 is TGTGCCAGCACCACGAACGGGACTAGCGGGAGGGCCCAAGAGACCCAGTACTTC. Its protein is CASTTNGTSGRAQETQYF.

The CDR3 loop reads CASSVGPGLAGGSTDTQYF. CDR3 DNA: TGTGCCAGCAGCGTGGGGCCGGGACTAGCGGGGGGTAGCACAGATACGCAGTATTTT. The V and J genes are TRBV9 and TRBJ2-3; 15 nucleotides agree with TRBD2. J gave up 0 bases and V 2 bases, and 7 bases lay outside the gene matches. The CDR3 runs to 19 residues. Germline CDR1 SGDLS, CDR2 YYNGEE.

The chain has TRBV19 and TRBJ2-2; 9 bases fit TRBD2. The CDR3 loop spans 15 amino acids. Trimming removed 2 bases from V and 7 bases from J; junction bases left unmatched: 5. The germline CDR1 and CDR2 sequences are LNHDA and SQIVND (reference sequence). CDR3 coding DNA: TGTGCCAGTAGTATAAAAGGGACTAGCAGCGGGGAGCTGTTTTTT. This translates into CASSIKGTSSGELFF.

The J gene is TRBJ2-2, the V gene TRBV12-3 or TRBV12-4; the D is unclear. The CDR3 spans 12 residues. Trimming removed 6 bases from V and 7 bases from J, with 9 bases in between. The CDR3 is CASSKLHGELFF. CDR3 in DNA: TGTGCCAGCAGCAAGCTCCACGGGGAGCTGTTTTTT.

This clone was seen ten or more times. V gene TRBV19 combines with J gene TRBJ1-2; 10 nucleotides match TRBD1. The V gene end was trimmed by 8 bases and the J gene end by 4 bases; junction bases not matched to a gene: 7. Germline V gives CDR1 LNHDA, CDR2 SQIVND (reference sequence). The CDR3 runs 14 residues. CDR3 protein: CASAPGQGLYGYTF. The DNA of the CDR3 is TGTGCCAGTGCCCCGGGACAGGGGCTCTATGGCTACACCTTC.

The chain joins TRBV12-3 or TRBV12-4 to TRBJ1-1; 10 nucleotides agree with TRBD1. V lost 3 bases and J lost 6; bases outside the gene matches: 1. The CDR3 loop spans 13 amino acids. The CDR3 nucleotides read TGTGCCAGCAGTTTCGGGACAGGGGCTGAAGCTTTCTTT. This encodes CASSFGTGAEAFF.